The 9 T cell receptor beta chains presented below share a single source sample, sequenced in a study of blood T cells in healthy people across ages. A second PCR, run for roughly 7 to 11 cycles, used a sample-barcoded 5' primer plus a J-beta primer mix. TCRdb reanalysed the 5' RACE reads using MiXCR and keeps one entry per CDR3 protein. The sample comprises hundreds of thousands of distinct CDR3 sequences, roughly 50% of which are singletons, and about 38% rests with the top ten. The sample comprised blood. These TCRs come from an older man in good health.

This chain links TRBV10-3 with TRBJ2-1; 9 bases are shared with TRBD1. This CDR3 comprises 14 residues. CDR1 is ENHRY and CDR2 is SYGVKD in the germline V gene. V dropped 8 bases and J dropped 8; count of bases not matched to a gene: 10. The CDR3 nucleotides read TGTGCCATCGGGGGGACAGGGCTTACGGATGAGCAGTTCTTC. Translating gives CAIGGTGLTDEQFF.

The rearrangement joins TRBV5-1 to TRBJ2-1; D is unclear. The germline gives CDR1 SGHRS, CDR2 YFSETQ. This CDR3 contains 17 residues. The V end lost 0 bases, the J end lost 2 bases, and 15 bases lay between the germline ends. The CDR3 is CASSLAVGLDAYNEQFF. CDR3 DNA sequence: TGCGCCAGCAGCTTGGCCGTGGGCCTAGACGCCTACAATGAGCAGTTCTTC. Using reference TRBV5-1 and TRBJ2-1 for the parts outside the CDR3, the full variable domain is KAGVTQTPRYLIKTRGQQVTLSCSPISGHRSVSWYQQTPGQGLQFLFEYFSETQRNKGNFPGRFSGRQFSNSRSEMNVSTLELGDSALYLCASSLAVGLDAYNEQFFGPGTRLTVL.

The gene calls are TRBV29-1 and TRBJ2-2; D remains ambiguous. The germline CDR1 and CDR2 sequences are SQVTM and ANQGSEA. The CDR3 totals 11 residues. The V and J ends lost 3 bases and 5 bases respectively, with 4 bases between them. CDR3 coding DNA: TGCAGCGTTGATTCTACCGGGGAGCTGTTTTTT. Its protein is CSVDSTGELFF.

Concerning this clonotype itself: Being one base from a much bigger clone, this may be a read error. The chain recombines TRBV29-1 with TRBJ2-7; 7 nucleotides match TRBD1. The CDR3 loop spans 12 amino acids. From germline, CDR1 is SQVTM and CDR2 ANQGSEA. After removal of 4 bases from V and 10 bases from J, the junction contained 10 bases not matched to a gene. CDR3 in amino acids: CSVVTGSEAQYF. The CDR3, as DNA: TGCAGCGTTGTGACAGGGAGTGAGGCCCAGTACTTC.

The V call is TRBV6-1, the J call TRBJ1-2, with TRBD1 matching 11 bases. Trimming at V came to 5 bases and at J to 2 bases, leaving 4 bases not matched to a gene. The CDR3 loop spans 15 amino acids. CDR1 and CDR2 from the germline V gene are MNHNS and SASEGT. The CDR3 loop is CASSTDRGRNYGYTF. Written as DNA, the CDR3 is TGTGCCAGCAGTACGGACAGGGGGCGCAACTATGGCTACACCTTC.

The genes are TRBV28 and TRBJ2-7; TRBD2 is a possible D gene (5 bases). With 5 bases removed from V and 2 bases from J, the gap between germline ends came to 13 bases. Germline CDR1 reads MDHEN; CDR2 reads SYDVKM. This CDR3 has 14 residues. The CDR3 is CASSLKRVAYEQYF. The CDR3 coding sequence is TGTGCCAGCAGTCTCAAGAGGGTTGCCTACGAGCAGTACTTC.

The J gene is TRBJ1-1, the V gene TRBV5-1; 9 bases match TRBD1. Germline CDR1 SGHRS, CDR2 YFSETQ. Trimming at V came to 4 bases and at J to 0 bases, leaving 10 bases not matched to a gene. The CDR3 loop spans 17 amino acids. CDR3 region: CASSRYPGQGLNTEAFF. The CDR3 DNA is TGCGCCAGCAGCCGTTACCCGGGACAGGGATTGAACACTGAAGCTTTCTTT.

The V gene is TRBV27, the J gene TRBJ2-1; 7 nucleotides agree with TRBD2. The better agreement between TRBJ2-7 and the DNA end casts doubt on the J call. CDR3 length equals 16 residues. Germline lookup yields CDR1 MNHEY and CDR2 SMNVEV (reference sequence). CDR3: CASSFGWASGHNEQYF. CDR3 sequence (DNA): TGTGCCAGCAGTTTTGGGTGGGCTAGCGGTCACAATGAGCAGTACTTC.

In regard to this clonotype: It is likely a read error, because the conserved phenylalanine at the end of the CDR3 is missing. The chain recombines TRBV12-3 or TRBV12-4 with TRBJ2-1; tentative D call: TRBD2 (7 bases). Trimming cost V 5 bases and J 5 bases, with 16 bases left between them. This CDR3 is 15 amino acids long. The CDR3 region is CASSRETGGHNEQFL. The CDR3 nucleotides are TGTGCCAGCAGTCGAGAAACGGGGGGCCACAATGAGCAGTTCTTA.